These 32 T cell receptor beta chains were sequenced from one sample in a study of neoadjuvant anti-PD-1 for oral cavity cancer. Clones were sequenced by immunoSEQ multiplex PCR, and TCRdb holds only the in-frame ones, with some missing. Here the sample spans approximately 5,400 clones, 45% to 60% being singletons. Indicated time point: after neoadjuvant nivolumab, at surgical resection. Specimen: tumor tissue, collected after nivolumab (anti-PD-1) treatment. The source is a person between 40 and 79 years old with oral cavity squamous cell carcinoma.

The chain joins TRBV14 to TRBJ2-7; a weak D match, TRBD1 (6 bases). The CDR3 contains 16 residues. V was pared by 1 base and J by 4 bases, with 17 bases between. Per the germline V gene, CDR1 is SGHDN and CDR2 is FVKESK. Written as DNA, the CDR3 is TGTGCCAGCAGCCAAGGTAGCTACAGGGCGATTTACGAGCAGTACTTC. It is translated as CASSQGSYRAIYEQYF.

This chain uses TRBV9 with TRBJ1-5, with unresolved D. V gave up 8 bases and J gave up 3 bases, with 15 bases separating them. Germline values: CDR1 SGDLS, CDR2 YYNGEE. The CDR3 consists of 14 residues. The CDR3 is CARRRIGSNQPQHF. For the CDR3, the DNA is TGTGCCAGGCGACGGATCGGTTCCAATCAGCCCCAGCATTTT.

The chain joins TRBV18 to TRBJ1-4, with no clear D. Trimming removed 4 bases at V and 6 bases at J, with 12 bases between. The CDR3 has 14 residues. The germline V gene has CDR1 KGHSH and CDR2 LQKENI. CDR3 coding DNA: TGTGCCAGCTCACTTGATGTGATCGATGAAAAACTGTTTTTT. This codes for CASSLDVIDEKLFF.

This chain joins TRBV7-9 and TRBJ1-6; TRBD1 might be the D (5 bases). The CDR3 loop spans 18 amino acids. Trimming shortened V by 4 bases and J by 0 bases, and 16 bases separated the two germline ends. Germline CDR1 reads SEHNR; CDR2 reads FQNEAQ (reference sequence). CDR3 residues: CASSSNIDRSSYNSPLHF. The CDR3 DNA sequence: TGTGCCAGCAGCTCGAATATTGACAGAAGCTCCTATAATTCACCCCTCCACTTT.

The chain uses TRBV5-6 and TRBJ2-5; D might be TRBD1 or TRBD2, each matching 5 bases. V dropped 2 bases and J dropped 3 bases, with 17 bases sitting between them. The germline gives CDR1 SGHDT, CDR2 YYEEEE. This CDR3 comprises 16 residues. CDR3: CASSFGQGRGKETQYF. The DNA for the CDR3 is TGTGCCAGCAGCTTTGGGCAGGGCAGAGGGAAAGAGACCCAGTACTTC. The full variable domain, with the rest looked up from reference TRBV5-6 and TRBJ2-5, is DAGVTQSPTHLIKTRGQQVTLRCSPKSGHDTVSWYQQALGQGPQFIFQYYEEEERQRGNFPDRFSGHQFPNYSSELNVNALLLGDSALYLCASSFGQGRGKETQYFGPGTRLLVL.

The V and J genes are TRBV5-1 and TRBJ2-6; TRBD1 matches 7 bases. This CDR3 region has 15 residues. The V and J ends lost 2 bases and 3 bases, in that order; junction bases with no gene match: 2. Germline CDR1 is SGHRS and CDR2 is YFSETQ. CDR3 in DNA: TGCGCCAGCAGCTTTCAGGGGGATGGGGCCAACGTCCTGACTTTC. This sequence encodes CASSFQGDGANVLTF.

The chain combines TRBV28 with TRBJ1-6; D unresolved. The CDR3 is 13 amino acids. Germline-derived CDR1 and CDR2 are MDHEN and SYDVKM. The germline V and J ends were trimmed by 8 bases and 0 bases, with 5 bases remaining between them. The CDR3 DNA reads as TGTGCCAGCGAACCCTCCTATAATTCACCCCTCCACTTT. This codes for CASEPSYNSPLHF.

V gene TRBV7-6 combines with J gene TRBJ2-7; D is perhaps TRBD1 (6 bases). The CDR3 consists of 16 residues. Germline CDR1 reads SGHVS; CDR2 reads FNYEAQ. The V and J ends lost 5 bases and 1 base respectively, with 18 bases between them. CDR3 sequence: CASSALGAKISYEQYF. The CDR3 region has the DNA TGTGCCAGCAGCGCCTTGGGGGCTAAAATTTCCTACGAGCAGTACTTC. Full variable domain (missing parts from reference TRBV7-6 and TRBJ2-7): GAGVSQSPRYKVTKRGQDVALRCDPISGHVSLYWYRQALGQGPEFLTYFNYEAQQDKSGLPNDRFSAERPEGSISTLTIQRTEQRDSAMYRCASSALGAKISYEQYFGPGTRLTVT.

The chain combines TRBV11-3 with TRBJ2-3; no clear D. Trimming took 4 bases from V and 3 from J, leaving 8 bases between them. CDR1 is SGHNT, CDR2 YENEEA, per germline. This CDR3 contains 13 residues. The chain's CDR3 is CASSSISTDTQYF. CDR3 bases: TGTGCCAGCAGCTCCATCTCTACAGATACGCAGTATTTT.

The J gene is TRBJ2-7, the V gene TRBV10-2, with TRBD2 as a possible D gene (6 bases). The CDR3 totals 12 residues. V gave up 7 bases and J gave up 5 bases, with 12 bases separating them. Germline CDR1 is WSHSY and CDR2 is SAAADI. This chain's CDR3 is CASTKGGHEQYF. The CDR3 nucleotides read TGCGCCAGCACGAAGGGAGGACACGAGCAGTACTTC.

The chain uses TRBV10-2 and TRBJ1-2; D is ambiguous. The ends were cut back, 8 bases at V and 4 bases at J, with 8 bases in the middle. From germline, CDR1 is WSHSY and CDR2 SAAADI. The CDR3 has 11 amino acids. The DNA of the CDR3 is TGCGCCAGCTATGATGGCTATGGCTACACCTTC. It yields the protein CASYDGYGYTF.

This chain joins TRBV2 and TRBJ1-3; unclear D gene. The ends were cut back, 4 bases at V and 0 bases at J, with 10 bases in the middle. Germline lookup yields CDR1 SNHLY and CDR2 FYNNEI. This CDR3 region has 15 residues. The CDR3 bases are TGTGCCAGCAGTGCGGAGGCAGTCTCTGGAAACACCATATATTTT. It yields the protein CASSAEAVSGNTIYF.

The rearrangement links TRBV11-2 to TRBJ2-7, with 8 bases identical to TRBD1. Germline loops: CDR1 SGHAT, CDR2 FQNNGV. V trimming: 4 bases; J trimming: 0 bases; junction bases outside the gene matches: 14. The CDR3 covers 18 residues. The CDR3 DNA follows: TGTGCCAGCAGCTACCTGGGACAGGTGAAATTGAGCTCCTACGAGCAGTACTTC. As protein: CASSYLGQVKLSSYEQYF.

This chain connects TRBV19 to TRBJ1-2; TRBD1 matches at 7 bases. The CDR3 has 15 residues. Germline CDR1 reads LNHDA; CDR2 reads SQIVND (reference sequence). The J segment lost 5 bases and the V segment lost 3 bases, leaving 9 bases of the junction unmatched. The CDR3 sequence: CASSMTGPRSYGYTF. The CDR3 coding sequence is TGTGCCAGTAGTATGACAGGGCCTCGCAGTTATGGCTACACCTTC.

The chain joins TRBV6-1 to TRBJ2-4, with D perhaps given as TRBD1 or TRBD2 (6 bases each). This CDR3 has 12 residues. Germline CDR1 reads MNHNS; CDR2 reads SASEGT. V gave up 10 bases and J gave up 7 bases, with 14 bases separating them. The chain's CDR3 is CATKGGLNIQYF. The CDR3 region has the DNA TGTGCCACCAAGGGGGGCTTGAACATTCAGTACTTC.

The V call is TRBV7-6, the J call TRBJ2-5; 11 bases fit TRBD2. The CDR3 covers 15 residues. Germline CDR1 reads SGHVS; CDR2 reads FNYEAQ. The junction had 7 bases not matched to a gene; V was cut back by 4 bases and J by 6 bases. The DNA for the CDR3 is TGTGCCAGCAGCTCACTAGCGGGGGTAACTAAGACCCAGTACTTC. It codes for CASSSLAGVTKTQYF. The entire variable domain, with the rest obtained from reference TRBV7-6 and TRBJ2-5, is as follows: GAGVSQSPRYKVTKRGQDVALRCDPISGHVSLYWYRQALGQGPEFLTYFNYEAQQDKSGLPNDRFSAERPEGSISTLTIQRTEQRDSAMYRCASSSLAGVTKTQYFGPGTRLLVL.

The gene calls are TRBV19 and TRBJ2-1; D not resolved. The CDR3 is made up of 12 amino acids. Germline V CDR1 and CDR2: LNHDA, SQIVND (reference sequence). The V end was cut by 5 bases, the J end by 15 bases, with 17 bases between. CDR3 protein: CASSARTLVVFF. CDR3 in DNA: TGTGCCAGTAGTGCCAGGACGTTGGTTGTGTTCTTC.

The chain is built from TRBV21-1 and TRBJ1-2. TRBV21-1 is given as a pseudogene. CDR3 length: 14 amino acids. The CDR3 nucleotides read TGTGCCAGCACTCCGGGGTGGGAAGGATATGGCTACACCTTC. Protein: CASTPGWEGYGYTF.

The V call is TRBV30, the J call TRBJ2-7; the D gene is possibly TRBD2 (6 bases). This CDR3 is 12 amino acids long. CDR1 is GTSNPN, CDR2 SVGIG, per germline (reference sequence). Between the trimmed V and J ends, which lost 1 base and 4 bases, there was a span of 8 bases. CDR3 amino acids: CAWSGSGYEQYF. CDR3 in DNA: TGTGCCTGGAGTGGTAGCGGTTACGAGCAGTACTTC.

The rearrangement links TRBV7-9 to TRBJ1-1, with TRBD1 matching 12 bases. The germline CDR1 and CDR2 sequences are SEHNR and FQNEAQ (reference sequence). Trimming at V came to 5 bases and at J to 5 bases, leaving 9 bases not matched to a gene. The CDR3 length is 16 residues. The CDR3 region is CASSRPGQGARTEAFF. The CDR3 DNA sequence: TGTGCCAGCAGCCGCCCGGGACAGGGGGCGAGAACTGAAGCTTTCTTT. Based on the CDR3 plus reference TRBV7-9 and TRBJ1-1, the full variable domain is DTGVSQNPRHKITKRGQNVTFRCDPISEHNRLYWYRQTLGQGPEFLTYFQNEAQLEKSRLLSDRFSAERPKGSFSTLEIQRTEQGDSAMYLCASSRPGQGARTEAFFGQGTRLTVV.

The rearrangement uses TRBV6-6 and TRBJ2-5; D is ambiguous. This CDR3 spans 11 amino acids. Trimming stripped 6 bases from V and 2 bases from J, with 4 bases between. The germline CDR1 and CDR2 sequences are MNHNY and SVGAGI (reference sequence). Here the CDR3 DNA reads TGTGCCAGCAGCCGGCAAGAGACCCAGTACTTC. Its protein product is CASSRQETQYF.

The chain is built from TRBV27 and TRBJ2-1, with 7 bases lining up with TRBD1. This CDR3 spans 14 amino acids. V lost 5 bases and J lost 7; bases outside the gene matches: 8. Germline values: CDR1 MNHEY, CDR2 SMNVEV (reference sequence). In nucleotides, the CDR3 is TGTGCCAGCAGTCCGGACAGGACCGGTAATGAGCAGTTCTTC. Amino acid sequence: CASSPDRTGNEQFF.

This rearrangement joins TRBV6-6 to TRBJ1-6, with 11 bases fitting TRBD1. The trim removed 6 bases at V and 9 bases at J, leaving 4 bases unmatched. Germline V gives CDR1 MNHNY, CDR2 SVGAGI (reference sequence). The CDR3 runs 14 residues. CDR3: CASRGTGGISPLHF. The CDR3 DNA is TGTGCCAGCAGAGGGACAGGGGGTATTTCACCCCTCCACTTT.

This clone was seen a handful of times. The rearrangement joins TRBV28 to TRBJ2-3; D gene ambiguous. CDR3 length equals 16 residues. Between the trimmed V and J ends, which lost 2 bases and 2 bases, there was a span of 14 bases. Germline V lookup: CDR1 MDHEN, CDR2 SYDVKM. As DNA, the CDR3 is TGTGCCAGCAGTTTAATCCTAGTTGGCTTCACAGATACGCAGTATTTT. Amino acids: CASSLILVGFTDTQYF. Looking up the rest from reference TRBV28 and TRBJ2-3 gives the full variable domain: DVKVTQSSRYLVKRTGEKVFLECVQDMDHENMFWYRQDPGLGLRLIYFSYDVKMKEKGDIPEGYSVSREKKERFSLILESASTNQTSMYLCASSLILVGFTDTQYFGPGTRLTVL.

Only one count was recorded for this clone. This sequence joins TRBV14 and TRBJ2-1; 14 nucleotides agree with TRBD2. The germline gives CDR1 SGHDN, CDR2 FVKESK. The CDR3 runs 16 residues. V lost 3 bases and J lost 6; bases outside the gene matches: 4. Here the CDR3 reads CASSQTSGGAFNEQFF. Here the CDR3 DNA reads TGTGCCAGCAGCCAGACTAGCGGGGGGGCCTTCAATGAGCAGTTCTTC.

This clone was detected only once. This rearrangement joins TRBV5-6 to TRBJ2-7; 9 bases match TRBD2. V dropped 0 bases and J dropped 3; count of bases not matched to a gene: 4. The CDR3 extends over 15 amino acids. CDR1 SGHDT and CDR2 YYEEEE come from the germline V gene. The CDR3 sequence is CASSLALAGVYEQYF. In DNA, the CDR3 is TGTGCCAGCAGCTTGGCCTTAGCGGGAGTCTACGAGCAGTACTTC.

The gene calls are TRBV19 and TRBJ1-3, with unresolved D. From germline, CDR1 is LNHDA and CDR2 SQIVND (reference sequence). CDR3 length equals 15 residues. V lost 4 bases and J 0 bases, leaving 10 bases between the germline ends. The CDR3 protein is CASSRIGGSGNTIYF. The CDR3 region has the DNA TGTGCCAGTAGTAGGATAGGCGGCTCTGGAAACACCATATATTTT.

This clone was counted only a few times. The gene calls are TRBV10-2 and TRBJ2-5; TRBD2 might be the D (6 bases). V lost 6 bases, J lost 5 bases, and 16 bases lay in between. There are 14 residues in the CDR3. The germline gives CDR1 WSHSY, CDR2 SAAADI. The CDR3 bases are TGCGCCAGCAGGGAGGGAGGCTCTCGGGAGACCCAGTACTTC. It specifies CASREGGSRETQYF.

This clone has a single count. V is TRBV18 and J is TRBJ1-3; unclear D gene. The CDR3 has 16 residues. With 5 bases removed from V and 3 bases from J, the gap between germline ends came to 17 bases. Per the germline V gene, CDR1 is KGHSH and CDR2 is LQKENI. DNA of the CDR3: TGTGCCAGCTCAAGCCCGGGCCCCGGCCTTGGAAACACCATATATTTT. The encoded protein is CASSSPGPGLGNTIYF. The whole variable domain, remainder taken from reference TRBV18 and TRBJ1-3, is NAGVMQNPRHLVRRRGQEARLRCSPMKGHSHVYWYRQLPEEGLKFMVYLQKENIIDESGMPKERFSAEFPKEGPSILRIQQVVRGDSAAYFCASSSPGPGLGNTIYFGEGSWLTVV.

The rearrangement joins TRBV5-6 to TRBJ1-2, with D unresolved. V lost 0 bases and J 6 bases, leaving 18 bases between the germline ends. The CDR3 loop spans 16 amino acids. Per the germline V gene, CDR1 is SGHDT and CDR2 is YYEEEE. Here the CDR3 DNA reads TGTGCCAGCAGCTTGGTGGAAGTGGGTGTCTCCGATGGCTACACCTTC. It codes for CASSLVEVGVSDGYTF.

This sequence joins TRBV9 and TRBJ2-3; no clear D gene. Germline CDR1 SGDLS, CDR2 YYNGEE. V dropped 4 bases and J dropped 2 bases, with 11 bases sitting between them. This CDR3 region has 14 residues. The CDR3 nucleotides read TGTGCCAGCAGCCCGAGGCTTTCCACAGATACGCAGTATTTT. It yields the protein CASSPRLSTDTQYF.

This clone has just a few counts. The chain links TRBV29-1 to TRBJ2-3; TRBD2 agrees at 9 bases. V lost 6 bases and J lost 1; bases outside the gene matches: 5. The CDR3 contains 14 residues. CDR1 and CDR2 from the germline V gene are SQVTM and ANQGSEA. This chain's CDR3 is CSVRLAAGTDTQYF. The CDR3 DNA follows: TGCAGCGTCAGACTAGCGGCCGGCACAGATACGCAGTATTTT.